The entry below gives a single T cell receptor (beta chain) sequence along with its context. Its target is not known. The junction departs from germline at one end; a sequencing error may be responsible. This sample was included in a study of tumor and adjacent non-tumor tissue in lung cancer. Background on the study: The cohort had about a dozen adenocarcinoma, a couple of squamous cell and 1 small cell patients. General study points: Top 100 clones took a larger repertoire share in normal lung.

TCRbeta libraries were built with three rounds of nested PCR, modified from ARM-PCR. From the multiplex PCR reads, TCRdb called clonotypes with MiXCR, one entry per CDR3 protein. The sample has just over 200,000 distinct CDR3 sequences, around 70% seen once. RNA was extracted from bulk tissue without any cell sorting. Between August and November 2014, newly diagnosed, chemotherapy-naive lung cancer patients underwent thoracic surgery in China. Sequencing input: lung tumor tissue. This sequence originates from a man aged 55 to 70 with non-small cell lung cancer.

CDR3: CSAPGTSGNNEQLF. The CDR3 DNA follows: TGCAGTGCCCCAGGGACTAGCGGGAATAATGAGCAGCTCTTC. This rearrangement joins TRBV20-1 to TRBJ2-1; 13 bases are a match to TRBD2. Germline V gives CDR1 DFQATT, CDR2 SNEGSKA (reference sequence). The CDR3 is made up of 14 amino acids.